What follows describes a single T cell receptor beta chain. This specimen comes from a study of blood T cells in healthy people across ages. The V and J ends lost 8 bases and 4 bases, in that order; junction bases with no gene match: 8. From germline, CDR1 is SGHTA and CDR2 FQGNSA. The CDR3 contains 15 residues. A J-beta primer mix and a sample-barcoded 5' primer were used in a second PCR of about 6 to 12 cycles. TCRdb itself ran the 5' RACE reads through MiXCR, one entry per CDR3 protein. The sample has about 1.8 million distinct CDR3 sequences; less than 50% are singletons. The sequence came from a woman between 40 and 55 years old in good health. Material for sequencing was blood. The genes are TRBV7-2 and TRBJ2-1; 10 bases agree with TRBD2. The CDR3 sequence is CASGELAGDYNEQFF. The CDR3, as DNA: TGTGCCAGCGGAGAGCTAGCGGGAGATTACAATGAGCAGTTCTTC.